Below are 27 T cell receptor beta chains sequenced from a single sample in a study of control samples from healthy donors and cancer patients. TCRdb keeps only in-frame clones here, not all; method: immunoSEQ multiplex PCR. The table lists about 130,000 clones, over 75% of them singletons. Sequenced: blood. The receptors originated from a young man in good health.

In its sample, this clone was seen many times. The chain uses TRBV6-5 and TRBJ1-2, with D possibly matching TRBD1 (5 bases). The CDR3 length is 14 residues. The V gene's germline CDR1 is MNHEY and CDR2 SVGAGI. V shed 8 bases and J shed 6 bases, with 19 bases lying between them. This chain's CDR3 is CASVRVRDADGYTF. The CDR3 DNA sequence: TGTGCCAGCGTGAGGGTCAGGGATGCGGATGGCTACACCTTC.

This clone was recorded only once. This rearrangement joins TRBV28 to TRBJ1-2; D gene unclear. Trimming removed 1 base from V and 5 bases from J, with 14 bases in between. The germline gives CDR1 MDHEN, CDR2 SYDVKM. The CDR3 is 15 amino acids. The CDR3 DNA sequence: TGTGCCAGCAGTTTATCGATGCCCGCACAGTATGGCTACACCTTC. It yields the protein CASSLSMPAQYGYTF.

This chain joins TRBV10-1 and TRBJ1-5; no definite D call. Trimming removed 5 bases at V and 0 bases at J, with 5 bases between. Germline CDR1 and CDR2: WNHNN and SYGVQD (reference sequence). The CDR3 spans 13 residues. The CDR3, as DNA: TGCGCCAGCAGTTCGGATAGCAATCAGCCCCAGCATTTT. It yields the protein CASSSDSNQPQHF.

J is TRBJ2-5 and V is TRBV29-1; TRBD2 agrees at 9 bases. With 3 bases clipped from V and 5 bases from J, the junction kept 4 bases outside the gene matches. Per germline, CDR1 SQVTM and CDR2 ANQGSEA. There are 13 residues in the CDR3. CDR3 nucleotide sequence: TGCAGCGTTGACTCTAGCGGGGAGGAGACCCAGTACTTC. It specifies CSVDSSGEETQYF.

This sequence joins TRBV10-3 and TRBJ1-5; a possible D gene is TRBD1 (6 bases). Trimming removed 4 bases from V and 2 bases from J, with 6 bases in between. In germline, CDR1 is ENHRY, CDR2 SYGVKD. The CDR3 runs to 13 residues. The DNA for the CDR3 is TGTGCCATCAGTGGACAGGGCAATCAGCCCCAGCATTTT. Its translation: CAISGQGNQPQHF.

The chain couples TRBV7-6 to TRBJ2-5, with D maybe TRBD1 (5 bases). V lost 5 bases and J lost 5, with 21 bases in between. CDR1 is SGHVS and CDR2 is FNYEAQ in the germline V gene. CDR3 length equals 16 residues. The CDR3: CASSQGTGRVGETQYF. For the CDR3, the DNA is TGTGCCAGCAGCCAGGGAACTGGCAGGGTGGGCGAGACCCAGTACTTC.

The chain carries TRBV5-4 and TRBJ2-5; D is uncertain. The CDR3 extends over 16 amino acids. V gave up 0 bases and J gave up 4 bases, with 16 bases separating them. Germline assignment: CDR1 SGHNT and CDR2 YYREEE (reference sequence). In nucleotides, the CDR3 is TGTGCCAGCAGCTTGGTACTCGGATTAGGTCGAGAGACCCAGTACTTC. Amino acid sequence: CASSLVLGLGRETQYF.

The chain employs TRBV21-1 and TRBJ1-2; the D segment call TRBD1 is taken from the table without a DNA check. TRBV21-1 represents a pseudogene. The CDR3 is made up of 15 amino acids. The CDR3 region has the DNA TGTGCCAGCAGCGGGACCGGGACAGGGGTCGATGGCTACACCTTC. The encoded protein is CASSGTGTGVDGYTF.

CDR3 residues: CASSEVGGRYEQYF. CDR3 coding DNA: TGTGCCAGCAGTGAAGTGGGGGGACGCTACGAGCAGTACTTC. The rearrangement links TRBV6-1 to TRBJ2-7; D is possibly TRBD2 (6 bases). V lost 1 base and J 3 bases, leaving 10 bases between the germline ends. Germline loops: CDR1 MNHNS, CDR2 SASEGT. CDR3 size: 14 residues.

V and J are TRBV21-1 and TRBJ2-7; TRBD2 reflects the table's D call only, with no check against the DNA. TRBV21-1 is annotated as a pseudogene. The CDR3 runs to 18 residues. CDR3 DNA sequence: TGTGCCAGCAGCAGGTCTATCAAGCGGGAGTGGCGCTCCTACGAGCAGTACTTC. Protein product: CASSRSIKREWRSYEQYF.

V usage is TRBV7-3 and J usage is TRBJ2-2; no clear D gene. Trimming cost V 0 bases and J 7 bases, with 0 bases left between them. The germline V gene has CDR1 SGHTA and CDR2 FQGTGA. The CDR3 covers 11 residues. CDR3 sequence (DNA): TGTGCCAGCAGCTTAACCGGGGAGCTGTTTTTT. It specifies CASSLTGELFF.

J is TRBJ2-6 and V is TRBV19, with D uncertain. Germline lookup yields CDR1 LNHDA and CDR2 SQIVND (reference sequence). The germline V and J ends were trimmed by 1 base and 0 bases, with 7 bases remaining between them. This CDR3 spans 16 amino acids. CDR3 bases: TGTGCCAGTAGTATAGCGTACTTCTCTGGGGCCAACGTCCTGACTTTC. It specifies CASSIAYFSGANVLTF.

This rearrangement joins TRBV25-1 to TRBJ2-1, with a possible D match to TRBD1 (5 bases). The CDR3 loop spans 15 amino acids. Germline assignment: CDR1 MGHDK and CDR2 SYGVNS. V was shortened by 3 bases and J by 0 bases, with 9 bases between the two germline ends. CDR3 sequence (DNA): TGTGCCAGCAGTGATAGACAGAGCTCCTACAATGAGCAGTTCTTC. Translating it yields CASSDRQSSYNEQFF. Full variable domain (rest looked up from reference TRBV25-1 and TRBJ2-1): EADIYQTPRYLVIGTGKKITLECSQTMGHDKMYWYQQDPGMELHLIHYSYGVNSTEKGDLSSESTVSRIRTEHFPLTLESARPSHTSQYLCASSDRQSSYNEQFFGPGTRLTVL.

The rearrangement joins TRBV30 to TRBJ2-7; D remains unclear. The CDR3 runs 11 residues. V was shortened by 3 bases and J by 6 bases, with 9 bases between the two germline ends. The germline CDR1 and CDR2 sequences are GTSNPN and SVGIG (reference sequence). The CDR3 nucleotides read TGTGCCTGGAGCCTGGCTGGCGAGCAGTACTTC. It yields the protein CAWSLAGEQYF.

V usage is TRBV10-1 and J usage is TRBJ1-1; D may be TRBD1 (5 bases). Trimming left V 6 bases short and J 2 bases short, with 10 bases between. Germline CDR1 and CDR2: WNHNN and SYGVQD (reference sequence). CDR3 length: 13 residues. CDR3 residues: CASRETVNTEAFF. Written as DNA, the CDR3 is TGCGCCAGCAGGGAGACAGTAAACACTGAAGCTTTCTTT.

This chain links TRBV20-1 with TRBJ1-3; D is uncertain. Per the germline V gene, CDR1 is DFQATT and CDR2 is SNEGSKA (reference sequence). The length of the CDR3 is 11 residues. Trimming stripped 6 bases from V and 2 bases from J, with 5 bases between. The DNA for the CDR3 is TGCAGTGCGGGAACTGGAAACACCATATATTTT. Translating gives CSAGTGNTIYF.

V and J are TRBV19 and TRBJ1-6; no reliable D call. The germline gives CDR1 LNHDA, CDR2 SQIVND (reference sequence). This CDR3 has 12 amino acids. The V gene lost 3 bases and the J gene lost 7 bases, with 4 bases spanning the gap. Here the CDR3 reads CASSIGNSPLHF. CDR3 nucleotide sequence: TGTGCCAGTAGTATCGGGAATTCACCCCTCCACTTT.

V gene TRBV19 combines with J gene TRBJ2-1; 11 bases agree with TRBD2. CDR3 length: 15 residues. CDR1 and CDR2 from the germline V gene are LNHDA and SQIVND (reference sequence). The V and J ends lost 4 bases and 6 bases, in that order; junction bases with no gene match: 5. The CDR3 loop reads CASSSPGLAVNEQFF. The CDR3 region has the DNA TGTGCCAGTAGTAGTCCGGGACTAGCGGTCAATGAGCAGTTCTTC.

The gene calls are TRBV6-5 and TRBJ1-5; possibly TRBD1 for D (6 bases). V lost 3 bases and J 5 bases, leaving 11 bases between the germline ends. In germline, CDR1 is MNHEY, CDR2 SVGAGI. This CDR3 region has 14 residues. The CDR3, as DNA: TGTGCCAGCAGTTATTCAGGGGCCGATCAGCCCCAGCATTTT. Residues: CASSYSGADQPQHF.

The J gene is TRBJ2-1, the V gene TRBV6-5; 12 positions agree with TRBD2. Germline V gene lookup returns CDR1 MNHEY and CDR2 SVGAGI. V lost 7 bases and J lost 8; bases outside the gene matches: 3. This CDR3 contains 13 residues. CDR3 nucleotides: TGTGCCAGCAAGACTAGCGGGAGTGATGAGCAGTTCTTC. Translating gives CASKTSGSDEQFF.

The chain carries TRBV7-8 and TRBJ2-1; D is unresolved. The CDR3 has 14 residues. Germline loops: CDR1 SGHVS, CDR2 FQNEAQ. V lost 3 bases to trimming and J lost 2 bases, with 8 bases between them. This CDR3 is CASSFVTTYNEQFF. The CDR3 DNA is TGTGCCAGCAGCTTCGTTACCACCTACAATGAGCAGTTCTTC.

The CDR3 region has the DNA TGTGCCAGCATGGTGGGGGGGAGGGCTGAAGCTTTCTTT. As protein: CASMVGGRAEAFF. The chain has TRBV12-3 or TRBV12-4 and TRBJ1-1, with a weak D call TRBD1 (5 bases). The CDR3 covers 13 residues. Trimming pared 7 bases from V and 6 bases from J, leaving 15 bases between.

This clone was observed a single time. CDR3 residues: CASSVVSGSNTGELFF. The CDR3 DNA reads as TGTGCCAGCAGCGTAGTGAGCGGGTCGAACACCGGGGAGCTGTTTTTT. V and J are TRBV9 and TRBJ2-2; possible D gene TRBD2, 6 bases. Trimming took off 0 bases at V and 0 bases at J, with 9 bases between the two ends. This CDR3 contains 16 residues. Germline-derived CDR1 and CDR2 are SGDLS and YYNGEE.

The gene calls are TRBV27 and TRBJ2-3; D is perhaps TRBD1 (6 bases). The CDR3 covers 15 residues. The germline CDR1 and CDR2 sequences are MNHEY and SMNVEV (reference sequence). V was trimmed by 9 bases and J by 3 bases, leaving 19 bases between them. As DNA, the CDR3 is TGTGCCAGTAGCGTCAACAGGGACAAAACAGATACGCAGTATTTT. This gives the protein CASSVNRDKTDTQYF.

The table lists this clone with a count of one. The CDR3 sequence: CASSLSRVTEAFF. The CDR3, as DNA: TGTGCCAGCAGCCTCAGCAGGGTGACTGAAGCTTTCTTT. The gene calls are TRBV7-9 and TRBJ1-1; TRBD1 might be the D (5 bases). The germline V gene has CDR1 SEHNR and CDR2 FQNEAQ (reference sequence). V was pared by 5 bases and J by 5 bases, with 12 bases between. The CDR3 sequence is 13 residues long.

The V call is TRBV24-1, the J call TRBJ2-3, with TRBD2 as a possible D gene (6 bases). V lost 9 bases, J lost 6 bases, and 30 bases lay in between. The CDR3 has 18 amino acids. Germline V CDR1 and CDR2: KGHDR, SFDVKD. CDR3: CATQFEPKVGGEWDTQYF. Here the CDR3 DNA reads TGTGCCACCCAGTTTGAGCCAAAGGTGGGCGGGGAGTGGGATACGCAGTATTTT.

This chain's CDR3 is CASSLALRDGTDTQYF. CDR3 bases: TGTGCCAGCAGCTTAGCGCTCAGGGATGGCACAGATACGCAGTATTTT. The J gene is TRBJ2-3, the V gene TRBV7-2, with D possibly being TRBD1 (5 bases). Trimming removed 0 bases from V and 1 base from J, with 11 bases in between. CDR1 and CDR2 (germline): SGHTA, FQGNSA. The CDR3 runs to 16 residues.